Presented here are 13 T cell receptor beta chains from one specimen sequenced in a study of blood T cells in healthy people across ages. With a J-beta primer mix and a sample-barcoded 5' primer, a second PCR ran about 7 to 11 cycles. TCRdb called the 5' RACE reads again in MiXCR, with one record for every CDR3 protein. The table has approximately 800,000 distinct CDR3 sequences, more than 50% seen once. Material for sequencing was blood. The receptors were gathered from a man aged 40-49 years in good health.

CDR3 amino acids: CASSLTGLVYNEQFF. In DNA, the CDR3 is TGTGCCAGCAGTTTAACCGGACTAGTGTACAATGAGCAGTTCTTC. The gene calls are TRBV28 and TRBJ2-1, with TRBD2 matching over 7 bases. Trimming removed 2 bases from V and 4 bases from J; junction bases left unmatched: 5. The germline V gene has CDR1 MDHEN and CDR2 SYDVKM. CDR3 length: 15 amino acids.

The CDR3 coding sequence is TGTGCCACCAGCAGAGGAGGCCAGGGTAAAGTTGGATATGGCTACACCTTC. This codes for CATSRGGQGKVGYGYTF. The V and J genes are TRBV15 and TRBJ1-2; D perhaps matches TRBD1 (5 bases). The germline V gene encodes CDR1 LNHNV and CDR2 YYDKDF (reference sequence). The germline V and J ends were trimmed by 1 base and 5 bases, with 20 bases remaining between them. This CDR3 spans 17 amino acids.

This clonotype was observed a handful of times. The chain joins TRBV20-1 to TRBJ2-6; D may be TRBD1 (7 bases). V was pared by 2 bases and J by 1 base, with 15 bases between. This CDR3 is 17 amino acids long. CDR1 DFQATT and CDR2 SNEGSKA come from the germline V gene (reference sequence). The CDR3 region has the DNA TGCAGTGCTAGACGACAGGGAGGCCCTTCTGGGGCCAACGTCCTGACTTTC. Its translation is CSARRQGGPSGANVLTF.

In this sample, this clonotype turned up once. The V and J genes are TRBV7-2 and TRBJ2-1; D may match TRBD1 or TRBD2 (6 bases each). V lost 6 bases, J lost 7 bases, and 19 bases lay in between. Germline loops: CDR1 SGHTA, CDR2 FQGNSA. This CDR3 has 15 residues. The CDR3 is CASRPGAGWLNEQFF. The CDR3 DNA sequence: TGTGCCAGCAGACCAGGGGCGGGGTGGTTGAATGAGCAGTTCTTC.

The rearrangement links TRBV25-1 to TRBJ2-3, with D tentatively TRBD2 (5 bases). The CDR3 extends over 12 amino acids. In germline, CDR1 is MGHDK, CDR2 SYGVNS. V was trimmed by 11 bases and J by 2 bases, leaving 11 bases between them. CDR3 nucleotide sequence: TGTGCCCAAGGACTGATCACAGATACGCAGTATTTT. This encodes CAQGLITDTQYF.

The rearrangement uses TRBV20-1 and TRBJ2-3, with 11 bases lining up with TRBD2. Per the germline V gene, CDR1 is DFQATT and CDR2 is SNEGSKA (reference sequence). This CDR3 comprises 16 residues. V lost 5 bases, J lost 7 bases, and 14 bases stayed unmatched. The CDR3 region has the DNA TGCAGTGCTCCCAGGGTAGCGGGAGGGCGGGCGAATACGCAGTATTTT. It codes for CSAPRVAGGRANTQYF.

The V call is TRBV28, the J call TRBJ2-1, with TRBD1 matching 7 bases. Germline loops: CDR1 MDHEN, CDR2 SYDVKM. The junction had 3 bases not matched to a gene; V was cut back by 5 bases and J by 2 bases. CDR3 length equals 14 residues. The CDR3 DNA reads TGTGCCAGCAGTGACAGGGCGACCTACAATGAGCAGTTCTTC. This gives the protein CASSDRATYNEQFF.

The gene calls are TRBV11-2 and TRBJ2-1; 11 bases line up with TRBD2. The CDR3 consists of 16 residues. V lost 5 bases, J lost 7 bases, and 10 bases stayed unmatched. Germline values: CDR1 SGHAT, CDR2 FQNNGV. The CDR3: CASSPPGASGRNEQFF. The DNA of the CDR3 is TGTGCCAGCAGCCCCCCTGGGGCTAGCGGGAGGAATGAGCAGTTCTTC.

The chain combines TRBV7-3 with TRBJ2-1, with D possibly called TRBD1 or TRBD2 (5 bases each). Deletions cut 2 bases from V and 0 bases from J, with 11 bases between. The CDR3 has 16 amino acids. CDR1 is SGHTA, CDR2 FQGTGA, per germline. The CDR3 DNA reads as TGTGCCAGCAGCTTACGAGGGGCCTACTCCTACAATGAGCAGTTCTTC. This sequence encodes CASSLRGAYSYNEQFF.

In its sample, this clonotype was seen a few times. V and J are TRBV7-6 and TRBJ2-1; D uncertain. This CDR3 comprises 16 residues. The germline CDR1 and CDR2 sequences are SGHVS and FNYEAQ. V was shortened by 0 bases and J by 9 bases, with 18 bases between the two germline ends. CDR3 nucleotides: TGTGCCAGCAGCTTAGCGCTCGAACTTAGGGTTGGTGAGCAGTTCTTC. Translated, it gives CASSLALELRVGEQFF. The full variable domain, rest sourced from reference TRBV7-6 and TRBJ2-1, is GAGVSQSPRYKVTKRGQDVALRCDPISGHVSLYWYRQALGQGPEFLTYFNYEAQQDKSGLPNDRFSAERPEGSISTLTIQRTEQRDSAMYRCASSLALELRVGEQFFGPGTRLTVL.

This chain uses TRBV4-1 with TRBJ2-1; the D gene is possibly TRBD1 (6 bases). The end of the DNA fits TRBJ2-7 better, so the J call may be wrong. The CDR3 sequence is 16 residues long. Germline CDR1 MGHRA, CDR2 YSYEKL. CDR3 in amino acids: CASSQGGQIIYNEQYF. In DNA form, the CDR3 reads TGCGCCAGCAGCCAAGGTGGACAGATTATTTACAATGAGCAGTACTTC.

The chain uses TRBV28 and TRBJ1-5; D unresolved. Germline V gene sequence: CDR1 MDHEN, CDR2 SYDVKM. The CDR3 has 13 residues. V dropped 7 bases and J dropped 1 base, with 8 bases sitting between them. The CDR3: CASNRGSNQPQHF. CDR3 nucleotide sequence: TGTGCCAGCAACCGGGGAAGCAATCAGCCCCAGCATTTT.

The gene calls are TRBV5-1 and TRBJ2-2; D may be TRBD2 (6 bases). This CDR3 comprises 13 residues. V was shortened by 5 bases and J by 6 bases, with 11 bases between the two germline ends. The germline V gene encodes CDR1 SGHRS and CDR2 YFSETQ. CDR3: CASRRDSPGELFF. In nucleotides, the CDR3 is TGCGCCAGCAGACGGGACTCCCCCGGGGAGCTGTTTTTT.